This TCR beta chain was retrieved from a study of cytomegalovirus exposure and HLA in healthy donors. The PCR was carried out with 60 Vbeta primers and 13 Jbeta primers. Data came from immunoSEQ multiplex PCR; TCRdb stores just in-frame clones and leaves some out. The sample holds just over 150,000 clones; around 82% are singletons and the top ten take 6.5% to 7.5%. V shed 5 bases, J shed 1 base, and the junction held 7 bases outside the gene matches. Germline CDR1 SGHAT, CDR2 FQDESV (reference sequence). The CDR3 has 15 amino acids. Source material: PBMCs. The V gene is TRBV11-1, the J gene TRBJ1-1, with 7 bases that match TRBD1. The receptor's source is a woman aged 45 to 65 in good health and CMV-seropositive. The CDR3 DNA reads as TGTGCCAGCAGCAAAGAGGGGGCCGGGAACACTGAAGCTTTCTTT. As protein: CASSKEGAGNTEAFF. The full variable domain, rest sourced from reference TRBV11-1 and TRBJ1-1, is EAEVAQSPRYKITEKSQAVAFWCDPISGHATLYWYRQILGQGPELLVQFQDESVVDDSQLPKDRFSAERLKGVDSTLKIQPAELGDSAMYLCASSKEGAGNTEAFFGQGTRLTVV.